This T cell receptor (beta chain) was identified during a study of T cells in Graves' hyperthyroidism and ophthalmopathy. Study findings and constraints: The model's output predicted ophthalmopathy at a median of roughly 6 months prior to onset. Ophthalmopathy and stable hyperthyroidism were told apart by a 13 V-J model. Most thyroid clonotypes that were expanded above 0.001 also turned up in blood.

With V trimmed by 2 bases and J by 3 bases, 5 bases remained unmatched. CDR3 length: 15 residues. Per the germline V gene, CDR1 is SGHRS and CDR2 is YFSETQ. Regions amplified from RNA transcripts were the TCR beta CDR3 regions. With the HTBI primer set, the TCR CDR3 went through a first round of RT-PCR. Each CDR3 protein gets one entry after TCRdb re-called the multiplex PCR reads with MiXCR. The sample includes 500,000 to 600,000 distinct CDR3 sequences, 40% to 55% seen only once; the top ten take under 20%. This clonotype was picked up many times. Its antigen is undetermined. The TCR sequence derives from an adult woman with Graves' disease, either hyperthyroidism or ophthalmopathy (not recorded which). Sequencing input: peripheral blood or thyroid tissue (not recorded which). The V gene is TRBV5-1, the J gene TRBJ2-7; TRBD2 matches 10 bases. CDR3 sequence (DNA): TGCGCCAGCAGCTTACCGAGCGGGAGGGTCTACGAGCAGTACTTC. It translates to CASSLPSGRVYEQYF.